This record looks at one T cell receptor beta chain sequence and its context. The conserved final phenylalanine or tryptophan is absent from the CDR3, which likely points to a read error. TCRdb re-analysed the reads in MiXCR, keeping a single row per CDR3 protein. This table has 400,000 or so distinct CDR3 sequences, around 32% appearing once. The data were taken from a study of T cell repertoires in cytomegalovirus infection. The wider study: CMV infection together with matching HLA type was indicated by public TCR beta signatures.

Germline V gene lookup returns CDR1 SQVTM and CDR2 ANQGSEA. Trimming cost V 3 bases and J 4 bases; bases outside gene matches: 12. This CDR3 has 15 residues. This TCR was recovered from a human donor in good health (CMV status not recorded). Some clones in this sample may be carry-over from other donors' samples. Specimen: PBMCs. The chain recombines TRBV29-1 with TRBJ2-7, with 7 bases fitting TRBD1. CDR3 coding DNA: TGCAGCGTTGAGTCCCCGACAGGGAGCGGTTACGAGCAGTACTTA. This encodes CSVESPTGSGYEQYL.